The clone carrying this TCR beta chain was counted a single time. The antigen is undetermined. The CDR3 loop spans 15 amino acids. The V segment lost 6 bases and the J segment 7 bases; nucleotides outside the gene matches: 11. Germline CDR1 MNHNS, CDR2 SASEGT. The sample belongs to a study of shared clonotypes between healthy human individuals. Study results and caveats: Generation of non-shared clonotypes was less probable than generation of clonotypes shared by all four donors.

The method was immunoSEQ multiplex PCR; TCRdb's version includes in-frame clones alone and lacks a portion of them. The sample has under 1,100,000 clones; approximately 80% are singletons. The sequence came from a man aged 18 to 30 in good health. Some clones in this sample may be carry-over from other donors' samples. The material sequenced was memory CD4+ T cells from PBMCs. This sample's subset: CD45RA-negative fraction. V gene TRBV6-1 combines with J gene TRBJ2-1, with TRBD2 identical over 8 bases. DNA of the CDR3: TGTGCCAGCAGACCGGGACTAGGTTCTATTAATGAGCAGTTCTTC. Its protein product is CASRPGLGSINEQFF.